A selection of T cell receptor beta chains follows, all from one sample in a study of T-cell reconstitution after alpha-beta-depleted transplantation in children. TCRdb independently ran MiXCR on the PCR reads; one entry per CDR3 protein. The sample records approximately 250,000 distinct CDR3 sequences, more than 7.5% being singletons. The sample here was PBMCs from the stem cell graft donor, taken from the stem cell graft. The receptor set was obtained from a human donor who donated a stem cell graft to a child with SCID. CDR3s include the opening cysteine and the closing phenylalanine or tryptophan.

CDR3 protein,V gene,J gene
CASSQEMSREWGDTQYF,TRBV4-2,TRBJ2-3
CASTTLGLMTYEQYF,TRBV12-3/TRBV12-4,TRBJ2-7
CASSPWGQIAKNIQYF,TRBV7-2,TRBJ2-4
CASSLHGQGAINEQFF,TRBV5-1,TRBJ2-1
CSARTSGVAGELFF,TRBV20-1,TRBJ2-2
CASSLLENTEAFF,TRBV5-1,TRBJ1-1
CASSLSARQATNSPLHF,TRBV7-3,TRBJ1-6
CASSRGQGGGSTNEKLFF,TRBV5-5,TRBJ1-4
CASSFTGRIQETQYF,TRBV12-3/TRBV12-4,TRBJ2-5
CAGRRAQDTGELFF,TRBV10-3,TRBJ2-2
CASSLEPRYYGYTF,TRBV5-1,TRBJ1-2
CASSLRGPPDTQYF,TRBV11-2,TRBJ2-3
CASSSPGGGGSYEQYF,TRBV6-5,TRBJ2-7
CASCPRTVAPYEQYF,TRBV7-2,TRBJ2-7
CASSPPVVGYTF,TRBV7-9,TRBJ1-2
CASSHLGRQKNIQYF,TRBV11-3,TRBJ2-4
CASRPLNTEAFF,TRBV6-2/TRBV6-3,TRBJ1-1
CASSPLLDSPGKLFF,TRBV5-1,TRBJ1-4
CASSPRGTHFEMNTEAFF,TRBV5-1,TRBJ1-1
CSVETNEKLFF,TRBV29-1,TRBJ1-4
CSAKTTGNQPQHF,TRBV20-1,TRBJ1-5
CASSLSVDNTEAFF,TRBV5-6,TRBJ1-1
CASSRGVDEQFF,TRBV7-9,TRBJ2-1
CASSEYEGRANYGYTF,TRBV25-1,TRBJ1-2
CASSFKRGMGTDTQYF,TRBV11-2,TRBJ2-3
CASSYVAPGTEAFF,TRBV6-2/TRBV6-3,TRBJ1-1
CATSGHRGRYGGYTF,TRBV24-1,TRBJ1-2
CATSRDQRLTTDTQYF,TRBV15,TRBJ2-3
CASSWGLAGDPQTYEQYF,TRBV5-1,TRBJ2-7
CASSLDTRWGEQYF,TRBV28,TRBJ2-7
CASGPPRADYNEQFF,TRBV12-5,TRBJ2-1
CASSDQGGGGTEAFF,TRBV2,TRBJ1-1
CATSRDLNLEDRIF,TRBV15,TRBJ1-2
CSAGLAGPTGTQYF,TRBV20-1,TRBJ2-5
CASSQLGESSYNEQFF,TRBV4-2,TRBJ2-1
CASSYGGGAGNEQYF,TRBV7-2,TRBJ2-7
CSVADSNTGELFF,TRBV29-1,TRBJ2-2
CASSLGESARVDEQFF,TRBV28,TRBJ2-1
CASSFAGTGSDTQYF,TRBV12-3/TRBV12-4,TRBJ2-3
CASTTDTGGYTF,TRBV3-1,TRBJ1-2
CASSLVGEAFF,TRBV12-3/TRBV12-4,TRBJ1-1
CASRVRGNTGELFF,TRBV5-6,TRBJ2-2
CAIRGLGKGSSYNEQFF,TRBV10-3,TRBJ2-1
CASSLRPRGRGRGLFF,TRBV7-2,TRBJ1-4
CASSFLGKGYTF,TRBV28,TRBJ1-2
CASSAWGGRSPLHF,TRBV9,TRBJ1-6
CASRAGVTSGGAYNEQFF,TRBV3-1,TRBJ2-1